This is a list of T cell receptor beta chains from one sample in a study of shared clonotypes between healthy human individuals. Assay used: immunoSEQ multiplex PCR; TCRdb lists only in-frame clones, some missing. This sample yields about 2.1 million clones, of which 85% to 95% are seen a single time; 1.5% to 2% belongs to the top ten. The sequenced sample was naive CD8+ T cells from PBMCs. Receptors originate from a man aged 18 to 29 in good health. Some clones in this sample may be carry-over from other donors' samples. The CDR3 runs from the conserved cysteine through the conserved F or W. Fields, in order: V gene, D gene, clone size, J gene, CDR3 DNA, CDR3 protein. A D gene is named only where the DNA matches it firmly. For some rows the clone size is stated as once, few or many, or as a class when expanded; others skip it.

>TRBV9|-|once|TRBJ2-3
TGTGCCAGCAGGGGGGCAGACTACACAGATACGCAGTATTTT
CASRGADYTDTQYF
>TRBV28|-|-|TRBJ2-3
TGTGCCAGCAGTTTCCCTGACGAGGGCAGGGTATCCGATACGCAGTATTTT
CASSFPDEGRVSDTQYF
>TRBV5-6|TRBD1|-|TRBJ2-7
TGTGCCAGCAGCACACAGGGGGCGCGATACGAGCAGTACTTC
CASSTQGARYEQYF
>TRBV28|TRBD1|-|TRBJ2-2
TGTGCCAGCAGTCCCAAGTGGGGACAGGGGGCACGCGGGGACACCGGGGAGCTGTTTTTT
CASSPKWGQGARGDTGELFF
>TRBV7-9|-|-|TRBJ2-2
TGTGCCAGCCTTGGACAGAACACCGGGGAGCTGTTTTTT
CASLGQNTGELFF
>TRBV4-1|TRBD1|once|TRBJ2-7
TGCGCCAGCAGCCCCAGGTTCCCCCAGGGGGCTGAAGAGCAGTACTTC
CASSPRFPQGAEEQYF
>TRBV28|-|-|TRBJ1-2
TGTGCCAGCAAGAATAACTATGGCTACACCTTC
CASKNNYGYTF
>TRBV27|TRBD2|-|TRBJ2-7
TGTGCCAGCAGTTCCAGCGGGAGAGTTTACGAGCAGTACTTC
CASSSSGRVYEQYF
>TRBV27|-|-|TRBJ1-2
TGTGCCAGCAGAAATTCCAGGGGCGTTGGCTACACCTTC
CASRNSRGVGYTF
>TRBV28|-|-|TRBJ1-4
TGTGCCAGCAGTTACCGGTACGGTGGGGATGAAAAACTGTTTTTT
CASSYRYGGDEKLFF